Presented here are 14 T cell receptor beta chains from one specimen sequenced in a study of T cells expressing NK-cell markers. TCRdb re-called the 5' RACE reads and catalogs CDR3 proteins one per entry, DNA excluded. The repertoire shows some 150,000 distinct CDR3 sequences; the top ten hold around 12%. The specimen sequenced was blood T cells: a sorted CD56 or NKG2C T cell subset, CD4+ or CD8+ T cells, or bulk PBMC T cells (not recorded which). These receptors were taken from a young man in good health.

This sequence joins TRBV3-1 and TRBJ2-2; with no DNA, the TCRdb D assignment of TRBD1 cannot be verified. CDR3 length: 18 residues. Germline CDR1 LGHDT, CDR2 YNNKEL (reference sequence). CDR3 amino acids: CASSPTRDNQKNTGELFF.

The chain has TRBV20-1 and TRBJ2-2; TCRdb returns TRBD1, unconfirmable since there is no DNA. The CDR3 has 16 residues. Germline V gene lookup returns CDR1 DFQATT and CDR2 SNEGSKA (reference sequence). The CDR3 region is CSARDVGQANTGELFF.

The rearrangement uses TRBV29-1 and TRBJ2-3; TCRdb's D call of TRBD1 is untestable without DNA. The CDR3 runs to 16 residues. Germline V gene lookup returns CDR1 SQVTM and CDR2 ANQGSEA. CDR3 region: CSVDAQGLFPADTQYF.

The genes are TRBV7-2 and TRBJ2-7; TCRdb's assignment of TRBD2 cannot be checked, as there is no DNA. Germline-derived CDR1 and CDR2 are SGHTA and FQGNSA. This CDR3 has 15 residues. The chain's CDR3 is CASSSEPGRRYEQYF.

The genes are TRBV7-9 and TRBJ1-2. CDR3 size: 17 residues. Per germline, CDR1 SEHNR and CDR2 FQNEAQ (reference sequence). The CDR3 sequence is CASSLEVVGRTNYGYTF.

The rearrangement joins TRBV19 to TRBJ2-3; the D gene TCRdb calls, TRBD1, cannot be checked with no DNA. The CDR3 has 14 amino acids. CDR1 and CDR2 (germline): LNHDA, SQIVND (reference sequence). The CDR3 is CASSLPGERDTQYF.

This sequence joins TRBV28 and TRBJ2-7. Germline V gives CDR1 MDHEN, CDR2 SYDVKM. This CDR3 is 12 amino acids long. CDR3 amino acids: CASFDSAYEQYF.

This chain's CDR3 is CASSLARGSGELFF. The V and J genes are TRBV7-6 and TRBJ2-2; the D gene TCRdb calls, TRBD1, cannot be checked with no DNA. This CDR3 is built from 14 residues. Germline CDR1 is SGHVS and CDR2 is FNYEAQ.

V is TRBV7-9 and J is TRBJ1-4; TCRdb names TRBD1, which stays unverified in the absence of DNA. The length of the CDR3 is 15 residues. CDR1 SEHNR and CDR2 FQNEAQ come from the germline V gene (reference sequence). This chain's CDR3 is CASSRQAQVDEKLFF.

The CDR3 sequence is CASSGQANTGELFF. V and J are TRBV27 and TRBJ2-2; TCRdb indicates TRBD1, and absent DNA this call remains unverified. Germline V gene sequence: CDR1 MNHEY, CDR2 SMNVEV (reference sequence). The CDR3 is made up of 14 amino acids.

The rearrangement links TRBV29-1 to TRBJ2-1. Germline V lookup: CDR1 SQVTM, CDR2 ANQGSEA. The CDR3 sequence is 12 residues long. CDR3 protein: CSGVISYNEQFF.

V gene TRBV7-2 combines with J gene TRBJ2-5; TCRdb indicates TRBD1, and absent DNA this call remains unverified. Germline V lookup: CDR1 SGHTA, CDR2 FQGNSA. The CDR3 is made up of 17 amino acids. The CDR3 protein is CASSIPRDRAMEETQYF. The whole variable domain, filled in from reference TRBV7-2 and TRBJ2-5, reads GAGVSQSPSNKVTEKGKDVELRCDPISGHTALYWYRQSLGQGLEFLIYFQGNSAPDKSGLPSDRFSAERTGGSVSTLTIQRTQQEDSAVYLCASSIPRDRAMEETQYFGPGTRLLVL.

This chain connects TRBV29-1 to TRBJ2-2; TCRdb names TRBD1, which stays unverified in the absence of DNA. The CDR3 runs 14 residues. From germline, CDR1 is SQVTM and CDR2 ANQGSEA. CDR3 sequence: CSVDQEGDTGELFF.

V usage is TRBV11-2 and J usage is TRBJ2-4; TCRdb selects TRBD2, and the lack of DNA leaves this call unchecked. Germline CDR1 is SGHAT and CDR2 is FQNNGV. CDR3 length: 16 amino acids. The CDR3 sequence is CASSPGKAGTENIQYF.